A selection of T cell receptor beta chains follows, all from one sample in a study of cytomegalovirus exposure and HLA in healthy donors. Method: immunoSEQ multiplex PCR; TCRdb's copy keeps in-frame clones and lacks some. The repertoire holds about 140,000 clones, with 70% to 90% as singletons. Sequenced input: PBMCs. These TCRs come from a man aged 18 to 30 in good health and CMV-seropositive. The CDR3 runs from the conserved cysteine through the conserved F or W. The D gene is left open where the match is weak. Only part of the rows carry a size: once, few, many, or a class if the clone is expanded.

D gene,V gene,clone size,J gene,CDR3 DNA,CDR3 protein
.,TRBV5-4,.,TRBJ1-3,TGTGCCAGCAGCTTGGGGCACAGCTCGGTCTTTTCTGGAAACACCATATATTTT,CASSLGHSSVFSGNTIYF
TRBD1,TRBV19,few,TRBJ1-2,TGTGCCAGTAGCATCAAACTGTCCAGGGGGTCTCCGACATATGGCTACACCTTC,CASSIKLSRGSPTYGYTF
.,TRBV5-6,once,TRBJ1-1,TGTGCCAGCAGCTCGGGAGTCAGGAACACTGAAGCTTTCTTT,CASSSGVRNTEAFF
.,TRBV29-1,.,TRBJ2-1,TGCAGCGTTGAATTAATACAGGGATTCTACAATGAGCAGTTCTTC,CSVELIQGFYNEQFF
TRBD2,TRBV4-2,.,TRBJ2-7,TGTGCCAGCAGCCAAGATTTGGGAGGGAGCGCCTCCTACGAGCAGTACTTC,CASSQDLGGSASYEQYF
TRBD1,TRBV7-7,.,TRBJ2-1,TGTGCTAGCAGCTTATCCCGGACAGGGGCCTACAATGAGCAGTTCTTC,CASSLSRTGAYNEQFF
.,TRBV29-1,.,TRBJ2-1,TGCAGCGTTGGGGTGCTGAGGTACAATGAGCAGTTCTTC,CSVGVLRYNEQFF
TRBD1,TRBV29-1,.,TRBJ1-2,TGCAGCGTTGAAGATAAGGACAGGGCGTCCTGGGGCTACACCTTC,CSVEDKDRASWGYTF
.,TRBV29-1,.,TRBJ1-2,TGCAGCGTTAGGACAGTCAAGGGAGTCGGTTACACCTTC,CSVRTVKGVGYTF
TRBD1,TRBV7-2,.,TRBJ2-1,TGTGCCAGCAGCAGGCAGGGGGTCTTCAATGAGCAGTTCTTC,CASSRQGVFNEQFF
.,TRBV29-1,.,TRBJ2-7,TGCAGCGTTGAGGCGGGCTCCTACGAGCAGTACTTC,CSVEAGSYEQYF
TRBD1,TRBV18,.,TRBJ1-2,TGTGCCAGCTCACCTACCGGGACAGGGGCCTATGGCTACACCTTC,CASSPTGTGAYGYTF
.,TRBV5-1,.,TRBJ2-7,TGCGCCAGCAGCAGGAATGAACTCCTCGACAGCTACGAGCAGTACTTC,CASSRNELLDSYEQYF
.,TRBV6-1,.,TRBJ1-6,TGTGCCAGCAGTGAAACCACGTCAGGGAGGACCCACTTT,CASSETTSGRTHF
.,TRBV6-6,.,TRBJ1-5,TGTGCCAGCAGTTACCCGTTTAATGCAGGGAATCAGCCCCAGCATTTT,CASSYPFNAGNQPQHF
.,TRBV6-5,.,TRBJ1-1,TGTGCCAGCAGTTACGGAGTTGGAAGTGAAGCTTTCTTT,CASSYGVGSEAFF
TRBD2,TRBV6-1,once,TRBJ2-1,TGTGCCAGCAGTGAACAGGCGGGGGGCAATGAGCAGTTCTTC,CASSEQAGGNEQFF
TRBD2,TRBV6-7,.,TRBJ2-7,TGTGCCAGCAGTTACGAGCTAGCGGGGGGGTACGAGCAGTACTTC,CASSYELAGGYEQYF
.,TRBV18,.,TRBJ1-5,TGTGCCAGCTCCCCCCGACAGCTCATCTCAAATCAGCCCCAGCATTTT,CASSPRQLISNQPQHF
TRBD1,TRBV7-9,.,TRBJ2-1,TGTGCCAGCAGCCCGAAGGACAGGGCCCCCTACAATGAGCAGTTCTTC,CASSPKDRAPYNEQFF
TRBD1,TRBV19,.,TRBJ2-5,TGTGCCAGTAGTAGATCGCGGACAGGGGGGCAGGGAGAGACCCAGTACTTC,CASSRSRTGGQGETQYF
.,TRBV27,.,TRBJ2-7,TGTGCCAGTGGACAGAATAGGTACGAGCAGTACTTC,CASGQNRYEQYF
.,TRBV19,few,TRBJ2-1,TGTGCCAGTAGTCGGGGGTACAATGAGCAGTTCTTC,CASSRGYNEQFF
.,TRBV19,.,TRBJ1-1,TGTGCCAGTTCGTCGTATCTGTCTGAAGCTTTCTTT,CASSSYLSEAFF
TRBD2,TRBV5-1,.,TRBJ2-7,TGCGCCAGCAGCGTCCCTCTCCGGGGGGGCTACGAGCAGTACTTC,CASSVPLRGGYEQYF
.,TRBV2,.,TRBJ2-5,TGTGCCAGCAGTCCGAACCGGGACTCAGAGACCCAGTACTTC,CASSPNRDSETQYF
TRBD2,TRBV28,.,TRBJ2-2,TGTGCCAGCAGGATTATAGCGGGAACCACCGGGGAGCTGTTTTTT,CASRIIAGTTGELFF
TRBD2,TRBV5-1,.,TRBJ2-1,TGCGCCAGCAGCTTGGCACCGGGGGGGAACAATGAGCAGTTCTTC,CASSLAPGGNNEQFF
TRBD2,TRBV5-6,.,TRBJ2-1,TGTGCCAGCAGCTTGTACTTGGCGGGGGTCAATGAGCAGTTCTTC,CASSLYLAGVNEQFF
.,TRBV5-6,.,TRBJ2-3,TGTGCCAGCAGACCGACAGGCACAGATACGCAGTATTTT,CASRPTGTDTQYF
.,TRBV5-1,.,TRBJ1-1,TGCGCCAGCAGGGGTTTCGGGGAAGCTTTCTTT,CASRGFGEAFF
.,TRBV5-1,.,TRBJ2-5,TGCGCCAGCAGCTTCCGAGAGACCCAGTACTTC,CASSFRETQYF